A single sample gave rise to the 15 T cell receptor beta chains below, sequenced in a study of beta chain features in type 1 diabetes. The sequenced template was cDNA made from the entire isolated RNA. Profiling relied on immunoSEQ multiplex PCR, and the TCRdb table lists in-frame clones only, not all of them. The repertoire holds about 930,000 clones, with 17% as singletons. The specimen was naive CD4+ T cells from blood. These receptors came from a woman under 30 in good health.

The chain carries TRBV19 and TRBJ2-5; TRBD2 is a possible D gene (6 bases). Germline CDR1 is LNHDA and CDR2 is SQIVND (reference sequence). The germline V and J ends were trimmed by 3 bases and 5 bases, with 13 bases remaining between them. The CDR3 is 14 residues long. The CDR3 nucleotides are TGTGCCAGTAGTATGGACGGGGGAACGGAGACCCAGTACTTC. Amino acid sequence: CASSMDGGTETQYF.

The gene calls are TRBV19 and TRBJ2-3; weak D call: TRBD1 (6 bases). The germline V gene has CDR1 LNHDA and CDR2 SQIVND (reference sequence). V lost 6 bases to trimming and J lost 0 bases, with 13 bases between them. The CDR3 has 15 amino acids. This chain's CDR3 is CASRKQGSSTDTQYF. In DNA, the CDR3 is TGTGCCAGTAGAAAACAGGGATCTAGCACAGATACGCAGTATTTT.

The chain joins TRBV10-3 to TRBJ2-1; D not resolved. This CDR3 is built from 12 residues. CDR1 ENHRY and CDR2 SYGVKD come from the germline V gene. V dropped 5 bases and J dropped 8 bases, with 10 bases sitting between them. This CDR3 is CAISINGYEQFF. CDR3 in DNA: TGTGCCATCAGTATCAACGGCTATGAGCAGTTCTTC.

This clone was counted only a few times. The V and J genes are TRBV28 and TRBJ1-4; maybe TRBD1 (5 bases). This CDR3 has 14 amino acids. Germline-derived CDR1 and CDR2 are MDHEN and SYDVKM. Trimming removed 5 bases from V and 0 bases from J, with 7 bases in between. For the CDR3, the DNA is TGTGCCAGCAGTATGACAGCAACTAATGAAAAACTGTTTTTT. It yields the protein CASSMTATNEKLFF.

This clone has just a few counts. The chain joins TRBV20-1 to TRBJ2-7; D not certain. The V gene lost 6 bases and the J gene lost 6 bases, with 12 bases spanning the gap. The CDR3 totals 11 residues. Germline loops: CDR1 DFQATT, CDR2 SNEGSKA (reference sequence). CDR3 protein: CSAIVGIEQYF. CDR3 nucleotide sequence: TGCAGTGCAATTGTGGGGATCGAGCAGTACTTC.

This chain links TRBV5-6 with TRBJ2-5; no reliable D call. Germline CDR1 SGHDT, CDR2 YYEEEE. Trimming cost V 0 bases and J 7 bases, with 10 bases left between them. The CDR3 spans 13 residues. The CDR3 sequence: CASSLGRLGTQYF. The CDR3 region has the DNA TGTGCCAGCAGCTTGGGACGGCTAGGGACCCAGTACTTC.

This chain links TRBV12-5 with TRBJ2-2, with no clear D. Trimming left V 7 bases short and J 6 bases short, with 12 bases between. This CDR3 spans 13 amino acids. Germline V lookup: CDR1 LGHNT, CDR2 FRNRAP. DNA for the CDR3: TGTGCTAGTGCCTTACAGTCCCCCGGGGAGCTGTTTTTT. Translation gives CASALQSPGELFF.

The table lists this clone with a few counts. The chain is built from TRBV5-1 and TRBJ2-7; D may correspond to TRBD1 or TRBD2 (5 bases each). The CDR3 extends over 16 amino acids. Germline V CDR1 and CDR2: SGHRS, YFSETQ. Trimming shortened V by 4 bases and J by 3 bases, and 20 bases separated the two germline ends. CDR3 in DNA: TGCGCCAGCAGCCCGCGTCCCGGGGCCCCCTTCTACGAGCAGTACTTC. It translates to CASSPRPGAPFYEQYF.

This clone has a handful of counts. The chain has TRBV25-1 and TRBJ2-5; possibly TRBD2 for D (6 bases). Germline CDR1 is MGHDK and CDR2 is SYGVNS. Trimming removed 3 bases from V and 7 bases from J, with 12 bases in between. This CDR3 has 13 residues. CDR3 region: CASSETSSGTQYF. Here the CDR3 DNA reads TGTGCCAGCAGTGAGACTAGTTCTGGGACCCAGTACTTC.

The chain couples TRBV6-1 to TRBJ2-1; the match to TRBD2 covers 11 bases. The junction had 4 bases not matched to a gene; V was cut back by 6 bases and J by 3 bases. Germline V lookup: CDR1 MNHNS, CDR2 SASEGT. There are 15 residues in the CDR3. The DNA for the CDR3 is TGTGCCAGCAGAACCGGGACTAGCGGCTACAATGAGCAGTTCTTC. It codes for CASRTGTSGYNEQFF.

This sequence joins TRBV7-8 and TRBJ2-7; TRBD1 aligns across 8 bases. The V gene's germline CDR1 is SGHVS and CDR2 FQNEAQ. Trimming cost V 1 base and J 2 bases; bases outside gene matches: 13. There are 18 residues in the CDR3. The DNA of the CDR3 is TGTGCCAGCAGCTTAGTAGTAGGTGTGGGACAGGTTGCCTACGAGCAGTACTTC. It yields the protein CASSLVVGVGQVAYEQYF.

Only a few counts were recorded for this clone. The chain uses TRBV5-4 and TRBJ1-2; the match to TRBD1 covers 9 bases. The trim removed 4 bases at V and 6 bases at J, leaving 13 bases unmatched. The germline gives CDR1 SGHNT, CDR2 YYREEE (reference sequence). This CDR3 is built from 16 residues. CDR3 amino acids: CASSPTPGQGLHGYTF. CDR3 DNA sequence: TGTGCCAGCAGCCCCACGCCGGGACAGGGTTTGCATGGCTACACCTTC.

This clone was observed once. The V call is TRBV7-2, the J call TRBJ2-6; D ambiguous. Trimming left V 0 bases short and J 2 bases short, with 20 bases between. This CDR3 contains 20 residues. Germline V gene sequence: CDR1 SGHTA, CDR2 FQGNSA. CDR3 protein: CASSLAQRRVSGAGANVLTF. Written as DNA, the CDR3 is TGTGCCAGCAGCTTAGCCCAAAGAAGGGTTTCCGGCGCTGGGGCCAACGTCCTGACTTTC.

This chain joins TRBV29-1 and TRBJ1-4; the D is unclear. In germline, CDR1 is SQVTM, CDR2 ANQGSEA. This CDR3 contains 11 residues. Trimming pared 6 bases from V and 4 bases from J, leaving 6 bases between. CDR3 nucleotides: TGCAGCGTACGATTTAATGAAAAACTGTTTTTT. Translating it yields CSVRFNEKLFF.

CDR3 DNA: TGCAGTGCCCAACAATACGAGCAGTACTTC. This translates into CSAQQYEQYF. The chain combines TRBV20-1 with TRBJ2-7, with unresolved D. CDR1 and CDR2 (germline): DFQATT, SNEGSKA (reference sequence). Trimming cost V 6 bases and J 4 bases, with 7 bases left between them. This CDR3 spans 10 amino acids.